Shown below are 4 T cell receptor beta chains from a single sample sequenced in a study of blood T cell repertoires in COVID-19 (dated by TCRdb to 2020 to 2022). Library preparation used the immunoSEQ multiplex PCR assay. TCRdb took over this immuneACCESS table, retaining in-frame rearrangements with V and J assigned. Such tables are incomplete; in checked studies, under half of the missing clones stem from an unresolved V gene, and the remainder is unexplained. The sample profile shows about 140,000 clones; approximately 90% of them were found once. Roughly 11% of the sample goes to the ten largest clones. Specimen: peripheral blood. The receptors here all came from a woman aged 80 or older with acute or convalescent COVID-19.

The CDR3: CASMRGSYNEQFF. CDR3 coding DNA: TGTGCCAGCATGCGGGGGTCCTACAATGAGCAGTTCTTC. V is TRBV6-5 and J is TRBJ2-1, with 7 bases lining up with TRBD2. The length of the CDR3 is 13 residues. The V and J ends lost 7 bases and 1 base, in that order; junction bases with no gene match: 1. CDR1 is MNHEY, CDR2 SVGAGI, per germline.

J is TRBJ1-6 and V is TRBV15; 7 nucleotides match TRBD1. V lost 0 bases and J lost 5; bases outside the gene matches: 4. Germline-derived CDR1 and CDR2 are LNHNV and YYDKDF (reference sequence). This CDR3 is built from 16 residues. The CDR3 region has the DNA TGTGCCACCAGCAGAGATGGGACAGCAAATAATTCACCCCTCCACTTT. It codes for CATSRDGTANNSPLHF.

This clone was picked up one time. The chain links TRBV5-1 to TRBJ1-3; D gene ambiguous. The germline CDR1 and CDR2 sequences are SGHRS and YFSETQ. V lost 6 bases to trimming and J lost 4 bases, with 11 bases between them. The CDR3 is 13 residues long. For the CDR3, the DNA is TGCGCCAGCACCGAGACAACCGGAAACACCATATATTTT. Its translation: CASTETTGNTIYF.

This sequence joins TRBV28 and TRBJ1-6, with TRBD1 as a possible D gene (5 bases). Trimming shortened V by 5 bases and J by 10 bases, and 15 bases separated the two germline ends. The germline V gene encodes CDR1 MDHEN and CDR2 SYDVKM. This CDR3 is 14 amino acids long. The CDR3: CASSPGDGNSPLHF. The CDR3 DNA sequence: TGTGCCAGCAGTCCGGGGGATGGCAACTCACCCCTCCACTTT.